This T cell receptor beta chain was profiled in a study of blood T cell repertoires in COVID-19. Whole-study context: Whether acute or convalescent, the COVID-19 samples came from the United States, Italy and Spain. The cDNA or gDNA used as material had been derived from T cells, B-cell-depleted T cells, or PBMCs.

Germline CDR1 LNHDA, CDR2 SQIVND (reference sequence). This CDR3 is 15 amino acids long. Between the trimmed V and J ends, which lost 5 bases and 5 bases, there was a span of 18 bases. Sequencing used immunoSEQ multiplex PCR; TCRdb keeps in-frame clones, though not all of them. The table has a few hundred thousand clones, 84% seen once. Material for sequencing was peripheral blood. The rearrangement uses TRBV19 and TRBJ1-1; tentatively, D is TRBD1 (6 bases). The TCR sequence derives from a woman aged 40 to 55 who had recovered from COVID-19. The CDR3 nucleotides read TGTGCCAGTAGTCCACAACAGGGTGTGGGGACTGAAGCTTTCTTT. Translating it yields CASSPQQGVGTEAFF.